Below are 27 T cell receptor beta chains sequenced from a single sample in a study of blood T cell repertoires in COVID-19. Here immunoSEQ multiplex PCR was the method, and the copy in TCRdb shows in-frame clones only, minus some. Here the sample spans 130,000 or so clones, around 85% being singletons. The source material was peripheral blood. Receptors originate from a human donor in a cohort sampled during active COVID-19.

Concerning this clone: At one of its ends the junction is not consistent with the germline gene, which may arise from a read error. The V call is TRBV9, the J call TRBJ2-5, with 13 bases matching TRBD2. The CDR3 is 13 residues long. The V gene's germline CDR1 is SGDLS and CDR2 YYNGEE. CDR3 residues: CASSPLTSGGHHF. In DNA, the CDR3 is TGTGCCAGCAGCCCATTGACTAGCGGGGGGCATCACTTC.

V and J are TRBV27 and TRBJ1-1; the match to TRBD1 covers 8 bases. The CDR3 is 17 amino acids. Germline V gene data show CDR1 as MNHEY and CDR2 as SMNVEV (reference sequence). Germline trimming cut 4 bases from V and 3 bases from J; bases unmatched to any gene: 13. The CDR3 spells CASSSRTGLGIYTEAFF. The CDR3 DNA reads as TGTGCCAGCAGTTCCCGGACAGGGCTCGGAATCTACACTGAAGCTTTCTTT.

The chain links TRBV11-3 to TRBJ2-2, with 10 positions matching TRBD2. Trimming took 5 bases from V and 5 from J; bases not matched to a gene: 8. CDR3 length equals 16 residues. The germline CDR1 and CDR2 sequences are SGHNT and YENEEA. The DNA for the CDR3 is TGTGCCAGCAGCCGCGGGCTAGCGGGAGTAACCGGGGAGCTGTTTTTT. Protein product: CASSRGLAGVTGELFF.

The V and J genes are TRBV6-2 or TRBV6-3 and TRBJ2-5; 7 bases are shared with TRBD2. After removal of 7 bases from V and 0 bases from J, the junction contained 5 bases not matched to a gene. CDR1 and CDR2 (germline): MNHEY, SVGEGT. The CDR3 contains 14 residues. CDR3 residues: CASTPGGYQETQYF. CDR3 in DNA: TGTGCCAGCACCCCCGGGGGGTACCAAGAGACCCAGTACTTC.

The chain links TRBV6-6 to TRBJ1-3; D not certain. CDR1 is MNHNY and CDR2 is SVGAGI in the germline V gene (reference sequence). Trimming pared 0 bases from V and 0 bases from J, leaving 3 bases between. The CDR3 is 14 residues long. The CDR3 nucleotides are TGTGCCAGCAGTTACTCGAGCTCTGGAAACACCATATATTTT. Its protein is CASSYSSSGNTIYF.

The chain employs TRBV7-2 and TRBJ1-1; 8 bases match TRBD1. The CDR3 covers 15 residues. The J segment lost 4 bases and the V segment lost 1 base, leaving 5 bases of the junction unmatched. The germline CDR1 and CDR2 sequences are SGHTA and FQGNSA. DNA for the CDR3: TGTGCCAGCAGCTTAGGGACAGGGTCGAGCACTGAAGCTTTCTTT. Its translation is CASSLGTGSSTEAFF.

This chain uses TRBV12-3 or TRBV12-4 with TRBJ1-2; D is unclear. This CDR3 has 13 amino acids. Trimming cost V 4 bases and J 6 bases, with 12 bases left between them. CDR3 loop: CASSSRTENGYTF. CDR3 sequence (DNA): TGTGCCAGCAGTTCCCGAACAGAGAATGGCTACACCTTC.

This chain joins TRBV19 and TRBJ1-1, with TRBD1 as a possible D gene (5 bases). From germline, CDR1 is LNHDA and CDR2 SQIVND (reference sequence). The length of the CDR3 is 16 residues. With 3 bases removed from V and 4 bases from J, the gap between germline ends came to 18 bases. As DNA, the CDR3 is TGTGCCAGTAGTATCTCCACCCCAGGGTTCGGCACTGAAGCTTTCTTT. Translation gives CASSISTPGFGTEAFF.

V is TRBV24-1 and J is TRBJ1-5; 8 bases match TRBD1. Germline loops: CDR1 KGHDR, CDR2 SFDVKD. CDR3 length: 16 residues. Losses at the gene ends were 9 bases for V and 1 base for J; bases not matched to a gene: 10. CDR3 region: CATPITGGESNQPQHF. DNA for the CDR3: TGTGCCACCCCTATCACAGGGGGAGAGAGCAATCAGCCCCAGCATTTT.

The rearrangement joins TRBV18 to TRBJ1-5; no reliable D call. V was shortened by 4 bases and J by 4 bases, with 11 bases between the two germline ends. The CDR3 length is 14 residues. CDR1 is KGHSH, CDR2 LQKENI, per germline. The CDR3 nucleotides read TGTGCCAGCTCACTGGAGGCCCAAAATCAGCCCCAGCATTTT. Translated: CASSLEAQNQPQHF.

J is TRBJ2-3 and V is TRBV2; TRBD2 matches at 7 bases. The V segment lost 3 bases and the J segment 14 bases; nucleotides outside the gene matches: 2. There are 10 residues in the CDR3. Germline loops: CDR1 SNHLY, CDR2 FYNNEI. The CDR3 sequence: CASSETSLYF. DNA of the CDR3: TGTGCCAGCAGTGAGACTAGCCTGTATTTT.

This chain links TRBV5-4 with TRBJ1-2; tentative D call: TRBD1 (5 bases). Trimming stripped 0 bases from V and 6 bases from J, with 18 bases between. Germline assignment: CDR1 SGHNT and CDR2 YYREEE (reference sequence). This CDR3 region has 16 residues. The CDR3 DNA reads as TGTGCCAGCAGCTTGGGGGGCCCAGGGAAGGTGAATGGCTACACCTTC. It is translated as CASSLGGPGKVNGYTF.

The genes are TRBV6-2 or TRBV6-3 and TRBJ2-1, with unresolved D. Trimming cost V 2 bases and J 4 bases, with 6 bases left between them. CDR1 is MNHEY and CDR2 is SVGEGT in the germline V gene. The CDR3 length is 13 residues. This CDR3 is CASSYAAYNEQFF. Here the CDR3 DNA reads TGTGCCAGCAGTTACGCGGCTTACAATGAGCAGTTCTTC.

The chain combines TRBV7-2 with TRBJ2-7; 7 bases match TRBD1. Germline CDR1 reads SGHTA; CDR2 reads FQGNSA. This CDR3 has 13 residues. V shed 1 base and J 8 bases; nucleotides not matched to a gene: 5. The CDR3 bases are TGTGCCAGCAGCTTAGAACAGGGGCACAAGCAGTACTTC. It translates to CASSLEQGHKQYF.

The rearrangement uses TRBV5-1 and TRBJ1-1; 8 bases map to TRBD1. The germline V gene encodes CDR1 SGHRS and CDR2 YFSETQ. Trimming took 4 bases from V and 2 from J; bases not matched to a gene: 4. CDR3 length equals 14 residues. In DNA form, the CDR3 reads TGCGCCAGCAGCCGCGACAGGGGAAACACTGAAGCTTTCTTT. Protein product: CASSRDRGNTEAFF.

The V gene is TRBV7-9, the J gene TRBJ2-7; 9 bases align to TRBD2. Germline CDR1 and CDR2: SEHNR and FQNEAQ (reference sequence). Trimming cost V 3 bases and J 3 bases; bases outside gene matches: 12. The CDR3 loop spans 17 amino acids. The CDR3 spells CASSFGGGAVSIYEQYF. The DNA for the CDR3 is TGTGCCAGCAGCTTCGGCGGGGGGGCTGTCAGTATCTACGAGCAGTACTTC.

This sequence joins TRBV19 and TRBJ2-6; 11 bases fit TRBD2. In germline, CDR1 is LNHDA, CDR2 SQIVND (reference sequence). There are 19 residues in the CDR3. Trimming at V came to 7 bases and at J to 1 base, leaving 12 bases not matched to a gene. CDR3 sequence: CASNWASGRTRSGANVLTF. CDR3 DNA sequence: TGTGCCAGTAATTGGGCTAGCGGGAGGACCCGATCTGGGGCCAACGTCCTGACTTTC.

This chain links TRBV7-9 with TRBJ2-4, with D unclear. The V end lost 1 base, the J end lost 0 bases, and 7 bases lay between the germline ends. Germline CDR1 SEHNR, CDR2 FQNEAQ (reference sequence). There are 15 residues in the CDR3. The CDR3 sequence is CASSLDRKAKNIQYF. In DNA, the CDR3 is TGTGCCAGCAGCTTAGACAGAAAAGCCAAAAACATTCAGTACTTC.

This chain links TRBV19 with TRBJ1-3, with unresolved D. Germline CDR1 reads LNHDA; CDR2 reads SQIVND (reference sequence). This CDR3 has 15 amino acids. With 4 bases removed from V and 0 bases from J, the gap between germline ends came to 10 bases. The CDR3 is CASSTSGFSGNTIYF. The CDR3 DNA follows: TGTGCCAGTAGTACGTCGGGATTCTCTGGAAACACCATATATTTT.

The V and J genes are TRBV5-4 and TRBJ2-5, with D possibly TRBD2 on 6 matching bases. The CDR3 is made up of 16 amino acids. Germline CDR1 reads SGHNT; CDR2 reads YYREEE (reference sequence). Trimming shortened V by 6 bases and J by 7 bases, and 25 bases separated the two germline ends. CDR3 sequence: CASTLGSRERSATQYF. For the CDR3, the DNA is TGTGCCAGCACCCTGGGGAGTCGGGAGAGATCGGCGACCCAGTACTTC. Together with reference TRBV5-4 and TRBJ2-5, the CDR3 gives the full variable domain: ETGVTQSPTHLIKTRGQQVTLRCSSQSGHNTVSWYQQALGQGPQFIFQYYREEENGRGNFPPRFSGLQFPNYSSELNVNALELDDSALYLCASTLGSRERSATQYFGPGTRLLVL.

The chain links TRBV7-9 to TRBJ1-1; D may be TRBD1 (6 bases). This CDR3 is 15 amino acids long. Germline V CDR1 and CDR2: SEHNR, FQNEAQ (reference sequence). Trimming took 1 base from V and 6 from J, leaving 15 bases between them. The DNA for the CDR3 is TGTGCCAGCAGCTTAGGAACCTCAGGGGATTCTGAAGCTTTCTTT. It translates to CASSLGTSGDSEAFF.

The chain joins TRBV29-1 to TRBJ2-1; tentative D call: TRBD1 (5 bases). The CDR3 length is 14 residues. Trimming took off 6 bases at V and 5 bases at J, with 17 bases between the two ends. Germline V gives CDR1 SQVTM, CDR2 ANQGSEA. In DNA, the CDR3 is TGCAGCGTCCTCAGGGCTTCGGCTAACAATGAGCAGTTCTTC. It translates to CSVLRASANNEQFF.

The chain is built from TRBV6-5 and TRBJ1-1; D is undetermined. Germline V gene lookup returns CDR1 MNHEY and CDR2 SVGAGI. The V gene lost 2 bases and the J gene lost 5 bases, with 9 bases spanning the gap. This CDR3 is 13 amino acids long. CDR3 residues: CASSYEGRTEAFF. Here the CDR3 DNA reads TGTGCCAGCAGTTACGAGGGTCGTACTGAAGCTTTCTTT.

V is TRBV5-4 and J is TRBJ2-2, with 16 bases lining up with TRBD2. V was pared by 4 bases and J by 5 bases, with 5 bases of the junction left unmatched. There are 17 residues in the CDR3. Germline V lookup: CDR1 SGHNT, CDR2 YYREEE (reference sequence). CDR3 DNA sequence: TGTGCCAGCAGCGGGACTAGCGGGAGGGCGCGAACCGGGGAGCTGTTTTTT. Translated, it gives CASSGTSGRARTGELFF.

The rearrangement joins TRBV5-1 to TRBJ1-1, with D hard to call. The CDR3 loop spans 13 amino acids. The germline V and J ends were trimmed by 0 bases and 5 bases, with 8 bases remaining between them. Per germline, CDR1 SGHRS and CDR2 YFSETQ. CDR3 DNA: TGCGCCAGCAGCTTGGTAGTAGATACTGAAGCTTTCTTT. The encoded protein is CASSLVVDTEAFF. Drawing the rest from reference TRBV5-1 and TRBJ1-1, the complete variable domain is KAGVTQTPRYLIKTRGQQVTLSCSPISGHRSVSWYQQTPGQGLQFLFEYFSETQRNKGNFPGRFSGRQFSNSRSEMNVSTLELGDSALYLCASSLVVDTEAFFGQGTRLTVV.

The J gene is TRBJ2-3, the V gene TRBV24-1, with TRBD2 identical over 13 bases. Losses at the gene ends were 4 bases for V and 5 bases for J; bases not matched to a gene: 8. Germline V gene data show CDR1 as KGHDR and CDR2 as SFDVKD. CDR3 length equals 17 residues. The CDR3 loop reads CATSDARLAGGKDTQYF. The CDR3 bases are TGTGCCACCAGTGACGCCCGACTAGCGGGAGGCAAAGATACGCAGTATTTT.

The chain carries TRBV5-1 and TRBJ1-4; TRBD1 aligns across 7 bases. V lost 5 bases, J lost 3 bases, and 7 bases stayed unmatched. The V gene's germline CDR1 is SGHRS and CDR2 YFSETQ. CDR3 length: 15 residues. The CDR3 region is CASSRLDRANEKLFF. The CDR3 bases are TGCGCCAGCAGTCGGCTAGACAGGGCTAATGAAAAACTGTTTTTT.